These T cell receptor beta chains were read from a single sample in a study of Graves' ophthalmopathy and Graves' hyperthyroidism. TCRdb passed the multiplex PCR reads through MiXCR, listing each CDR3 protein once. The sample carries some 240,000 distinct CDR3 sequences, around 45% recorded once. Sequencing was carried out using peripheral blood. These TCRs come from an adult man with Graves' ophthalmopathy. Each CDR3 is given with its conserved first and last residue. The D gene is left open where the match is weak. The listing skips clone size in some rows; elsewhere it reads once, few, many or a size class.

abundance,j_gene,d_gene,v_gene,CDR3nt,CDR3aa
NA,TRBJ1-2,NA,TRBV5-4,TGTGCCAGCAGCTTGGCCGGGGGGCGCTTTGGCTACACCTTC,CASSLAGGRFGYTF
NA,TRBJ2-5,NA,TRBV20-1,TGCAGTGCTAGAGAGTGGGGCTACAGGGGAGGAGAGACCCAGTACTTC,CSAREWGYRGGETQYF
once,TRBJ1-2,NA,TRBV20-1,TGCAGTGCTAGAATGGGTCAGGGGAACTATGGCTACACCTTC,CSARMGQGNYGYTF
once,TRBJ1-2,NA,TRBV5-1,TGCGCCAGCACACACGGAGATTACACCTTC,CASTHGDYTF
few,TRBJ2-6,NA,TRBV5-8,TGTGCCAGCAGCTTTCCCAACGGCAAGGGGGGGGAAAGGGCCAACGTCCTGACTTTC,CASSFPNGKGGERANVLTF
NA,TRBJ2-7,NA,TRBV29-1,TGCAGCGTTGACGAGGGTTACGAGCAGTACTTC,CSVDEGYEQYF
NA,TRBJ1-2,NA,TRBV5-1,TGCGCCAGCAGCTTGTACTCTGCTAGCGACGCCTTC,CASSLYSASDAF
NA,TRBJ2-2,NA,TRBV20-1,TGCAGTGCTATTGGGGTTGACGCCGGGGAGCTGTTTTTT,CSAIGVDAGELFF
once,TRBJ1-2,NA,TRBV2,TGTGCCAGCGCCGAGGGCGCACCGTGGGGAGCTAACTATGGCTACACCTTC,CASAEGAPWGANYGYTF
NA,TRBJ2-3,TRBD2,TRBV7-2,TGTGCCAGCAGCTCATACCTCGACGTTAGCGGGAGGGCTAGCACAGATACGCAGTATTTT,CASSSYLDVSGRASTDTQYF
NA,TRBJ2-2,NA,TRBV25-1,TGTGCCAGCAGTGAATTGGCTGAGGCAGGGGCCACCGGGGAGCTGTTTTTT,CASSELAEAGATGELFF
NA,TRBJ1-1,TRBD1,TRBV6-5,TGTGCCAGCAGTTACTCGAACAGGGGGCAAACTGAAGCTTTCTTT,CASSYSNRGQTEAFF
few,TRBJ1-5,TRBD1,TRBV20-1,TGCAGTGCTAGGGGGACAGGGGGTGGCCAGCCCCAGCATTTT,CSARGTGGGQPQHF
NA,TRBJ1-5,NA,TRBV24-1,TGTGCCACCAGTGATTCAGCAGGGGTCAATCAGCCCCAGCATTTT,CATSDSAGVNQPQHF
NA,TRBJ1-1,TRBD1,TRBV7-3,TGTGCCAGCAGCTTAACGGGACAGGGAGAGTCGGGCACTGAAGCTTTCTTT,CASSLTGQGESGTEAFF
NA,TRBJ1-5,NA,TRBV10-3,TGTGCCATCAGTGAGCCCGGGGCCAACAATCAGCCCCAGCATTTT,CAISEPGANNQPQHF
NA,TRBJ1-2,TRBD1,TRBV20-1,TGCAGTGCTAGATTACCCGGGACAGGGCTCTATGGCTACACCTTC,CSARLPGTGLYGYTF
NA,TRBJ1-2,NA,TRBV6-4,TGTGCCAGCAGTGACTCGATGACAGATCATATAACTGGCTACACCTTC,CASSDSMTDHITGYTF
NA,TRBJ1-1,TRBD1,TRBV20-1,TGCAGTGCTAGGGGATACAGGGGGGTGAGGGCTGAAGCTTTCTTT,CSARGYRGVRAEAFF
few,TRBJ2-5,TRBD1,TRBV2,TGTGCCAGCAGAGTGGGACAGGGTAGAGAGACCCAGTACTTC,CASRVGQGRETQYF
many,TRBJ2-7,TRBD2,TRBV10-2,TGCGCCAGCAGGACTAGCGGGGGGTACGAGCAGTACTTC,CASRTSGGYEQYF
NA,TRBJ2-3,TRBD2,TRBV7-9,TGTGCCAGCAGCGCGGGACTAGCGGTCACAGATACGCAGTATTTT,CASSAGLAVTDTQYF
few,TRBJ1-6,TRBD1,TRBV9,TGTGCCAGCAGCGGACAGGGCCCTTATAATTCACCCCTCCACTTT,CASSGQGPYNSPLHF
NA,TRBJ2-2,TRBD1,TRBV10-3,TGTGCCACCAGTGACCCGGGACAGGGGTCGGGAATGGCGAACACCGGGGAGCTGTTTTTT,CATSDPGQGSGMANTGELFF
few,TRBJ1-2,TRBD1,TRBV10-3,TGTGCCATCAGTGGGGGGACAGGAGAGGTTAACTATGGCTACACCTTC,CAISGGTGEVNYGYTF
NA,TRBJ1-1,NA,TRBV19,TGTGCCAGTAGCTCATCCCTGGGGGGCCTGAACACTGGAGCTTTCTTT,CASSSSLGGLNTGAFF
NA,TRBJ1-1,NA,TRBV4-1,TGCGCCAGCAGCCAATCACAGGGCGCGAACACTGAAGCTTTCTTT,CASSQSQGANTEAFF
NA,TRBJ2-2,NA,TRBV5-1,TGCGCCAGCAGCTGGCTCCCAGGGATCAACACCGGGGAGCTGTTTTTT,CASSWLPGINTGELFF
few,TRBJ1-2,NA,TRBV27,TGTGCCAGCAGTCGGGGGAAGGTCTATGGCTACACCTTC,CASSRGKVYGYTF